The 10 T cell receptor beta chains below were found in one sample sequenced in a study of T cells after yellow fever vaccination. Using its own MiXCR run on the 5' RACE reads, TCRdb lists one record per CDR3 protein. The data contain roughly 260,000 distinct CDR3 sequences, 10% to 15% of them singletons. Sequenced material: CD4+ T cells sorted from PBMCs, taken 45 days after the yellow fever booster vaccination. The receptors were sampled from a man aged 25-40 years who received the YFV17D yellow fever vaccine.

This clonotype was seen more than once but under ten times. The chain is built from TRBV14 and TRBJ1-1, with D perhaps matching TRBD1 (5 bases). The CDR3 extends over 14 amino acids. With 0 bases removed from V and 6 bases from J, the gap between germline ends came to 11 bases. CDR1 and CDR2 from the germline V gene are SGHDN and FVKESK. This CDR3 is CASSQEWGPSEAFF. CDR3 DNA sequence: TGTGCCAGCAGCCAAGAATGGGGCCCCTCTGAAGCTTTCTTT.

This sequence joins TRBV7-8 and TRBJ2-4, with 10 nucleotides matching TRBD1. The germline gives CDR1 SGHVS, CDR2 FQNEAQ. There are 17 residues in the CDR3. V lost 5 bases, J lost 9 bases, and 16 bases stayed unmatched. CDR3 in amino acids: CASSLEALGQGFVIQYF. CDR3 DNA: TGTGCCAGCAGCCTAGAGGCGTTGGGACAGGGGTTCGTCATTCAGTACTTC.

In this sample, this clonotype turned up a few times. At one of its ends the junction is not consistent with the germline gene, which may arise from a read error. V usage is TRBV20-1 and J usage is TRBJ1-1; D is possibly TRBD1 (6 bases). Per the germline V gene, CDR1 is DFQATT and CDR2 is SNEGSKA (reference sequence). This CDR3 spans 11 amino acids. CDR3 residues: CSATGTLQVVF. The CDR3 DNA reads as TGCAGTGCTACCGGGACACTCCAGGTGGTCTTT.

The chain carries TRBV29-1 and TRBJ2-5; TRBD1 might be the D (5 bases). This CDR3 spans 12 amino acids. V was shortened by 8 bases and J by 4 bases, with 14 bases between the two germline ends. Germline assignment: CDR1 SQVTM and CDR2 ANQGSEA. The CDR3: CSQQGPAETQYF. The CDR3 DNA reads as TGCAGCCAGCAGGGTCCGGCAGAGACCCAGTACTTC.

Only a few counts were recorded for this clonotype. The rearrangement uses TRBV12-3 or TRBV12-4 and TRBJ2-2; a possible D gene is TRBD2 (6 bases). Between the trimmed V and J ends, which lost 3 bases and 8 bases, there was a span of 13 bases. This CDR3 comprises 14 residues. The CDR3 is CASSFRWGEGELFF. The CDR3 DNA sequence: TGTGCCAGCAGTTTCCGCTGGGGGGAAGGGGAGCTGTTTTTT.

There are a few counts of this clonotype. V is TRBV12-3 or TRBV12-4 and J is TRBJ1-1, with D hard to call. The length of the CDR3 is 11 residues. Trimming took off 1 base at V and 7 bases at J, with 4 bases between the two ends. CDR3 coding DNA: TGTGCCAGCAGTTTAGGTGTTGAAGCTTTCTTT. Its protein is CASSLGVEAFF.

The rearrangement uses TRBV7-2 and TRBJ2-3, with 8 positions matching TRBD2. The V and J ends lost 5 bases and 0 bases, in that order; junction bases with no gene match: 7. This CDR3 comprises 16 residues. Germline V lookup: CDR1 SGHTA, CDR2 FQGNSA. CDR3 sequence: CASSPMASGSTDTQYF. DNA of the CDR3: TGTGCCAGCAGCCCTATGGCTAGCGGGAGCACAGATACGCAGTATTTT. Drawing the rest from reference TRBV7-2 and TRBJ2-3, the complete variable domain is GAGVSQSPSNKVTEKGKDVELRCDPISGHTALYWYRQSLGQGLEFLIYFQGNSAPDKSGLPSDRFSAERTGGSVSTLTIQRTQQEDSAVYLCASSPMASGSTDTQYFGPGTRLTVL.

This clonotype was recorded a few times. This sequence joins TRBV7-8 and TRBJ2-1; 10 bases align to TRBD2. Germline lookup yields CDR1 SGHVS and CDR2 FQNEAQ. The V gene end was trimmed by 5 bases and the J gene end by 7 bases; junction bases not matched to a gene: 8. CDR3 length: 15 amino acids. CDR3 residues: CASSPSGRARNEQFF. For the CDR3, the DNA is TGTGCCAGCAGCCCGAGCGGGAGGGCGAGAAATGAGCAGTTCTTC. Looking up the rest from reference TRBV7-8 and TRBJ2-1 gives the full variable domain: GAGVSQSPRYKVAKRGQDVALRCDPISGHVSLFWYQQALGQGPEFLTYFQNEAQLDKSGLPSDRFFAERPEGSVSTLKIQRTQQEDSAVYLCASSPSGRARNEQFFGPGTRLTVL.

The J gene is TRBJ2-3, the V gene TRBV7-2; TRBD1 matches at 10 bases. The CDR3 totals 16 residues. V was clipped by 0 bases and J by 2 bases; unmatched bases: 2. Germline lookup yields CDR1 SGHTA and CDR2 FQGNSA. The CDR3 spells CASSLAGTGVTDTQYF. CDR3 bases: TGTGCCAGCAGCTTAGCCGGGACAGGGGTCACAGATACGCAGTATTTT.

This clonotype was counted a few times. This chain uses TRBV25-1 with TRBJ2-7; 10 bases agree with TRBD1. Germline CDR1 and CDR2: MGHDK and SYGVNS. The CDR3 loop spans 14 amino acids. V lost 4 bases to trimming and J lost 6 bases; unmatched junction nucleotides: 6. The CDR3 is CASSGDRGIGEQYF. The CDR3 nucleotides read TGTGCCAGCAGTGGGGACAGGGGAATCGGCGAGCAGTACTTC.